Following are 29 T cell receptor beta chains from one sample sequenced in a study of siplizumab effects on memory and regulatory T cells. TCRdb keeps only in-frame clones here, not all; method: immunoSEQ multiplex PCR. The sample gives 110,000 or so clones, just over 90% of which show up once; under 0.75% is in the top ten. Sequenced: Tregs sorted from blood. The receptor set was obtained from a human donor in good health.

The chain employs TRBV7-3 and TRBJ2-3; D uncertain. Trimming took 1 base from V and 5 from J, leaving 10 bases between them. The CDR3 consists of 14 residues. CDR1 is SGHTA, CDR2 FQGTGA, per germline. The CDR3 loop is CASSLMSDLDTQYF. In nucleotides, the CDR3 is TGTGCCAGCAGCTTAATGTCGGATTTAGATACGCAGTATTTT.

This clone was counted only a few times. The chain combines TRBV12-5 with TRBJ2-3; TRBD2 might be the D (6 bases). V was cut by 5 bases and J by 4 bases, with 13 bases left in between. Germline CDR1 LGHNT, CDR2 FRNRAP. The CDR3 length is 14 residues. The CDR3 sequence: CASGMGLFPDTQYF. CDR3 DNA sequence: TGTGCTAGTGGTATGGGACTTTTCCCAGATACGCAGTATTTT.

As DNA, the CDR3 is TGCGCCAGCAGCTCGTGGCCTAGGCAGGACAACCCCTACGAGCAGTACTTC. Translating it yields CASSSWPRQDNPYEQYF. The chain employs TRBV5-1 and TRBJ2-7; TRBD1 might be the D (5 bases). Germline-derived CDR1 and CDR2 are SGHRS and YFSETQ. Trimming removed 3 bases at V and 2 bases at J, with 21 bases between. The CDR3 sequence is 17 residues long.

To note about this clone: At the DNA level, this CDR3 is encoded by other sequences in the same sample as well. The V gene is TRBV18, the J gene TRBJ1-5; TRBD1 agrees at 9 bases. The CDR3 spans 15 residues. The germline V gene has CDR1 KGHSH and CDR2 LQKENI. Germline trimming cut 1 base from V and 5 bases from J; bases unmatched to any gene: 3. The CDR3 reads CASSPLGQGDQPQHF. The DNA for the CDR3 is TGTGCCAGCTCACCACTGGGACAGGGCGATCAGCCCCAGCATTTT.

The V and J genes are TRBV27 and TRBJ2-7; 9 nucleotides align to TRBD1. The CDR3 loop spans 15 amino acids. CDR1 and CDR2 from the germline V gene are MNHEY and SMNVEV (reference sequence). V shed 5 bases and J 7 bases; nucleotides not matched to a gene: 12. The CDR3 here is CASSQGQGWSREQYF. CDR3 bases: TGTGCCAGCAGTCAAGGACAGGGGTGGTCTAGGGAGCAGTACTTC.

This clone was detected only a few times. The rearrangement links TRBV30 to TRBJ1-2, with D possibly matching TRBD1 (6 bases). From germline, CDR1 is GTSNPN and CDR2 SVGIG (reference sequence). Trimming took 0 bases from V and 8 from J, leaving 10 bases between them. CDR3 length equals 12 residues. CDR3 nucleotide sequence: TGTGCCTGGAGTGTACGGGGGGGCGGCTACACCTTC. Encoded protein: CAWSVRGGGYTF. The entire variable domain, with the rest obtained from reference TRBV30 and TRBJ1-2, is as follows: SQTIHQWPATLVQPVGSPLSLECTVEGTSNPNLYWYRQAAGRGLQLLFYSVGIGQISSEVPQNLSASRPQDRQFILSSKKLLLSDSGFYLCAWSVRGGGYTFGSGTRLTVV.

This rearrangement joins TRBV10-3 to TRBJ1-2, with 8 bases aligning to TRBD1. The CDR3 loop spans 14 amino acids. In germline, CDR1 is ENHRY, CDR2 SYGVKD. V was clipped by 8 bases and J by 3 bases; unmatched bases: 8. CDR3 in DNA: TGTGCCATCGACCGGACAGGGAGGGACTATGGCTACACCTTC. Amino acid sequence: CAIDRTGRDYGYTF.

This sequence joins TRBV4-2 and TRBJ1-5; possible D gene TRBD1, 5 bases. The germline CDR1 and CDR2 sequences are LGHNA and YNFKEQ. The CDR3 has 19 residues. Trimming cost V 1 base and J 0 bases, with 19 bases left between them. The DNA of the CDR3 is TGTGCCAGCAGCCAAGGAGACGGCCTGTGGGACTATAGCAATCAGCCCCAGCATTTT. It is translated as CASSQGDGLWDYSNQPQHF.

This clone was observed a handful of times. The J gene is TRBJ1-5, the V gene TRBV5-3, with 7 bases identical to TRBD1. TRBV5-3 belongs to the ORF category, with a function that is uncertain. There are 14 residues in the CDR3. Unmatched junction bases numbered 8, after V lost 5 bases and J lost 6 bases. The CDR3 reads CARRRQGGSQPQHF. The CDR3 bases are TGTGCCAGAAGACGACAGGGAGGTAGTCAGCCCCAGCATTTT.

This chain uses TRBV6-1 with TRBJ1-2; TRBD1 matches 7 bases. The germline CDR1 and CDR2 sequences are MNHNS and SASEGT. This CDR3 contains 13 residues. With V trimmed by 7 bases and J by 2 bases, 4 bases remained unmatched. The CDR3 reads CASKLGQNYGYTF. The CDR3 bases are TGTGCCAGCAAACTGGGACAGAACTATGGCTACACCTTC.

The rearrangement links TRBV6-1 to TRBJ1-3; D is ambiguous. CDR3 size: 14 residues. V gave up 1 base and J gave up 2 bases, with 6 bases separating them. CDR1 and CDR2 (germline): MNHNS, SASEGT. Here the CDR3 DNA reads TGTGCCAGCAGTGAAGTAGTAGCTGGAAACACCATATATTTT. This sequence encodes CASSEVVAGNTIYF.

This chain joins TRBV19 and TRBJ1-3; D gene ambiguous. Trimming removed 6 bases at V and 1 base at J, with 16 bases between. CDR3 size: 16 residues. CDR1 LNHDA and CDR2 SQIVND come from the germline V gene (reference sequence). CDR3 sequence (DNA): TGTGCCAGTAGACGAGGCAGCAAATTTTCTGGAAACACCATATATTTT. Translation: CASRRGSKFSGNTIYF.

The gene calls are TRBV11-2 and TRBJ2-7, with D uncertain. The CDR3 runs to 15 residues. Deletions cut 7 bases from V and 4 bases from J, with 20 bases between. In germline, CDR1 is SGHAT, CDR2 FQNNGV. CDR3 bases: TGTGCCAGCACCTACGGGCCACTAACACCTTACGAGCAGTACTTC. It yields the protein CASTYGPLTPYEQYF.

The chain carries TRBV7-2 and TRBJ2-7; tentative D call: TRBD1 (6 bases). The CDR3 is 14 amino acids. V lost 0 bases, J lost 3 bases, and 9 bases lay in between. Germline CDR1 SGHTA, CDR2 FQGNSA. For the CDR3, the DNA is TGTGCCAGCAGCTTAGCAAGGACAGACTACGAGCAGTACTTC. Protein: CASSLARTDYEQYF.

This chain uses TRBV2 with TRBJ2-1, with TRBD2 matching over 10 bases. There are 14 residues in the CDR3. After removal of 6 bases from V and 9 bases from J, the junction contained 8 bases not matched to a gene. Per the germline V gene, CDR1 is SNHLY and CDR2 is FYNNEI. The CDR3 protein is CASSRNGLAVEQFF. Here the CDR3 DNA reads TGTGCCAGCAGCCGCAATGGACTAGCGGTTGAGCAGTTCTTC.

The chain is built from TRBV7-2 and TRBJ1-2, with D possibly matching TRBD1 (6 bases). With 4 bases removed from V and 6 bases from J, the gap between germline ends came to 12 bases. The length of the CDR3 is 13 residues. Germline V lookup: CDR1 SGHTA, CDR2 FQGNSA. The CDR3 sequence: CASSYVNRDGYTF. CDR3 nucleotide sequence: TGTGCCAGCAGCTACGTAAACAGGGATGGCTACACCTTC. Full variable domain (outside the CDR3, taken from reference TRBV7-2 and TRBJ1-2): GAGVSQSPSNKVTEKGKDVELRCDPISGHTALYWYRQSLGQGLEFLIYFQGNSAPDKSGLPSDRFSAERTGGSVSTLTIQRTQQEDSAVYLCASSYVNRDGYTFGSGTRLTVV.

Concerning this clone itself: The conserved final phenylalanine or tryptophan is absent from the CDR3, which likely points to a read error. It is unclear where the CDR3 begins or ends on the DNA, so no DNA is shown, and the CDR3 is as TCRdb lists it. The rearrangement uses TRBV6-5 and TRBJ1-1; no check of the table's D call, TRBD1, against the DNA was made. Germline loops: CDR1 MNHEY, CDR2 SVGAGI. The CDR3 is 11 residues long, ends included. CDR3 sequence reads: CASSESWAPVP.

The chain is built from TRBV7-9 and TRBJ1-5, with D hard to call. The CDR3 is made up of 15 amino acids. With 8 bases removed from V and 6 bases from J, the gap between germline ends came to 20 bases. Germline V gene data show CDR1 as SEHNR and CDR2 as FQNEAQ (reference sequence). The CDR3 reads CASGTGSLGGQPQHF. In DNA, the CDR3 is TGTGCCAGCGGTACGGGATCCCTAGGAGGTCAGCCCCAGCATTTT.

Only one count was recorded for this clone. The germline gene is not matched at one end of the junction; a read error may be the cause. The chain carries TRBV11-2 and TRBJ2-1; the match to TRBD2 covers 8 bases. Germline assignment: CDR1 SGHAT and CDR2 FQNNGV. The CDR3 is 15 residues long. The DNA of the CDR3 is TGTGCCGGCAGCCCATCGGGACTAGTCTACAATGAGCAGTTCTTC. Its translation: CAGSPSGLVYNEQFF.

The chain is built from TRBV5-6 and TRBJ2-1; 7 bases are a match to TRBD1. The CDR3 spans 12 residues. Germline-derived CDR1 and CDR2 are SGHDT and YYEEEE. V dropped 4 bases and J dropped 10; count of bases not matched to a gene: 5. CDR3 nucleotides: TGTGCCAGCAGCACAGGGGTTTGGGAGCAGTTCTTC. It encodes CASSTGVWEQFF.

The chain joins TRBV25-1 to TRBJ2-3, with D perhaps matching TRBD2 (6 bases). Trimming cost V 3 bases and J 3 bases, with 10 bases left between them. In germline, CDR1 is MGHDK, CDR2 SYGVNS. This CDR3 is 14 amino acids long. The CDR3 DNA reads TGTGCCAGCAGTGACACTAGCAGAACAGATACGCAGTATTTT. Protein: CASSDTSRTDTQYF. Variable domain in full (rest from reference TRBV25-1 and TRBJ2-3): EADIYQTPRYLVIGTGKKITLECSQTMGHDKMYWYQQDPGMELHLIHYSYGVNSTEKGDLSSESTVSRIRTEHFPLTLESARPSHTSQYLCASSDTSRTDTQYFGPGTRLTVL.

The rearrangement joins TRBV6-5 to TRBJ2-2, with D uncertain. The CDR3 length is 14 residues. Germline V CDR1 and CDR2: MNHEY, SVGAGI. Trimming stripped 1 base from V and 7 bases from J, with 10 bases between. The CDR3: CASSYWQVNGELFF. The CDR3 DNA sequence: TGTGCCAGCAGTTACTGGCAGGTGAACGGGGAGCTGTTTTTT.

The rearrangement joins TRBV15 to TRBJ1-6; D not certain. Trimming removed 1 base from V and 0 bases from J, with 4 bases in between. Germline-derived CDR1 and CDR2 are LNHNV and YYDKDF (reference sequence). This CDR3 comprises 15 residues. The CDR3 is CATSRADSYNSPLHF. The CDR3 DNA reads as TGTGCCACCAGCAGAGCGGACTCCTATAATTCACCCCTCCACTTT.

CDR3 nucleotides: TGTGCCAGCAGGGGGATGAACACTGAAGCTTTCTTT. It codes for CASRGMNTEAFF. V usage is TRBV19 and J usage is TRBJ1-1, with 7 positions matching TRBD1. After removal of 9 bases from V and 0 bases from J, the junction contained 1 base not matched to a gene. This CDR3 has 12 residues. The germline gives CDR1 LNHDA, CDR2 SQIVND (reference sequence).

In this sample, this clone turned up a few times. The chain is built from TRBV15 and TRBJ2-1, with 9 bases identical to TRBD1. The CDR3 loop spans 18 amino acids. V was pared by 0 bases and J by 6 bases, with 12 bases of the junction left unmatched. Per germline, CDR1 LNHNV and CDR2 YYDKDF (reference sequence). The CDR3 nucleotides are TGTGCCACCAGCAGAGATTGGTTGGACAGGGGAGGTTTCAATGAGCAGTTCTTC. The encoded protein is CATSRDWLDRGGFNEQFF.

V usage is TRBV12-5 and J usage is TRBJ2-1, with TRBD2 identical over 7 bases. V was clipped by 1 base and J by 5 bases; unmatched bases: 8. The CDR3 runs 16 residues. Germline V gives CDR1 LGHNT, CDR2 FRNRAP. CDR3 bases: TGTGCTAGTGGTTTGGGCCGTGGCGGGAGTGACAATGAGCAGTTCTTC. Translated: CASGLGRGGSDNEQFF.

CDR3 in amino acids: CASSSPAVGQPQHF. The DNA of the CDR3 is TGTGCCAGCAGTAGTCCGGCTGTGGGACAGCCCCAGCATTTT. The V call is TRBV2, the J call TRBJ1-5; D is ambiguous. Germline CDR1 reads SNHLY; CDR2 reads FYNNEI. CDR3 length: 14 amino acids. V dropped 5 bases and J dropped 7 bases, with 15 bases sitting between them.

The rearrangement uses TRBV4-2 and TRBJ1-1; 7 bases line up with TRBD1. V gave up 2 bases and J gave up 2 bases; unmatched junction bases: 8. The germline V gene encodes CDR1 LGHNA and CDR2 YNFKEQ. The CDR3 runs 16 residues. The CDR3 loop is CASSQHGDSVNTEAFF. The CDR3 DNA is TGTGCCAGCAGCCAACACGGGGACAGTGTTAACACTGAAGCTTTCTTT.

The chain couples TRBV6-1 to TRBJ1-4; TRBD1 aligns across 8 bases. Germline assignment: CDR1 MNHNS and CDR2 SASEGT. Trimming at V came to 11 bases and at J to 5 bases, leaving 10 bases not matched to a gene. There are 14 residues in the CDR3. The CDR3 loop reads CASTQGARNEKLFF. CDR3 sequence (DNA): TGTGCCTCGACCCAGGGGGCTCGGAATGAAAAACTGTTTTTT.